The 25 T cell receptor beta chains below were found in one sample sequenced in a study of PD-1 blockade in classical Hodgkin lymphoma. Every patient experienced relapse after autologous stem cell transplantation, and brentuximab vedotin exposure varied. Libraries were prepared by immunoSEQ multiplex PCR; TCRdb keeps only in-frame clonotypes and omits some of them. This sample has 25,000 to 30,000 clones, with 78% found just once. Specimen: peripheral blood mononuclear cells (PBMCs), collected before the second cycle of nivolumab. These receptors originate from a human donor with classical Hodgkin lymphoma.

The chain has TRBV4-3 and TRBJ1-2, with D possibly being TRBD1 (6 bases). Between the trimmed V and J ends, which lost 1 base and 8 bases, there was a span of 17 bases. In germline, CDR1 is LGHNA, CDR2 YSLEER. The CDR3 has 15 amino acids. CDR3: CASSQADTQTGGYTF. For the CDR3, the DNA is TGCGCCAGCAGCCAAGCCGACACCCAGACAGGAGGCTACACCTTC.

The CDR3 nucleotides are TGTGCCAGCAGTTTATACGAGGGGGGGCAATCGGAGACCCAGTACTTC. As protein: CASSLYEGGQSETQYF. The chain links TRBV28 to TRBJ2-5, with D possibly being TRBD2 (7 bases). CDR3 length equals 16 residues. With 1 base removed from V and 5 bases from J, the gap between germline ends came to 17 bases. Germline-derived CDR1 and CDR2 are MDHEN and SYDVKM. The entire variable domain, with the rest obtained from reference TRBV28 and TRBJ2-5, is as follows: DVKVTQSSRYLVKRTGEKVFLECVQDMDHENMFWYRQDPGLGLRLIYFSYDVKMKEKGDIPEGYSVSREKKERFSLILESASTNQTSMYLCASSLYEGGQSETQYFGPGTRLLVL.

The rearrangement uses TRBV27 and TRBJ2-2, with D maybe TRBD2 (6 bases). Germline V gene lookup returns CDR1 MNHEY and CDR2 SMNVEV (reference sequence). Trimming pared 6 bases from V and 7 bases from J, leaving 21 bases between. CDR3 size: 16 residues. The CDR3 DNA reads TGTGCCAGCAGAGAATTGGACGGGGGTCCGGACGGGGAGCTGTTTTTT. Translated: CASRELDGGPDGELFF.

As for this clone: Being one base from a much bigger clone, this may be a read error. Given the absence of the conserved phenylalanine or tryptophan at the CDR3 end, a read error is likely. The DNA is left out, because the CDR3 cannot be placed on it with certainty; the CDR3 is given as TCRdb lists it. This chain connects TRBV5-4 to TRBJ1-2. The CDR3 spans 12 amino acids, including both terminal residues. CDR1 is SGHNT, CDR2 YYREEE, per germline (reference sequence). The CDR3 loop is CASSWGGLGGTL.

The chain joins TRBV18 to TRBJ2-7; 7 bases are a match to TRBD1. The germline CDR1 and CDR2 sequences are KGHSH and LQKENI. The CDR3 has 14 amino acids. Trimming took 0 bases from V and 4 from J; bases not matched to a gene: 3. CDR3 nucleotide sequence: TGTGCCAGCTCACCACCTAACAGGGGTTACGAGCAGTACTTC. Its protein product is CASSPPNRGYEQYF.

The chain combines TRBV7-2 with TRBJ1-2, with a possible D match to TRBD1 (5 bases). CDR3 size: 17 residues. Germline V gives CDR1 SGHTA, CDR2 FQGNSA. V was cut by 7 bases and J by 1 base, with 22 bases left in between. This chain's CDR3 is CASIKSVRALGNYGYTF. Here the CDR3 DNA reads TGTGCCAGCATCAAATCCGTCAGGGCCCTCGGTAACTATGGCTACACCTTC. The full variable domain, in which reference TRBV7-2 and TRBJ1-2 provide the parts outside the CDR3, is GAGVSQSPSNKVTEKGKDVELRCDPISGHTALYWYRQSLGQGLEFLIYFQGNSAPDKSGLPSDRFSAERTGGSVSTLTIQRTQQEDSAVYLCASIKSVRALGNYGYTFGSGTRLTVV.

The genes are TRBV11-2 and TRBJ2-5; TRBD2 matches 7 bases. V lost 2 bases to trimming and J lost 3 bases; unmatched junction nucleotides: 6. Germline V gives CDR1 SGHAT, CDR2 FQNNGV. This CDR3 has 15 amino acids. The CDR3 spells CASSLTAGRKETQYF. As DNA, the CDR3 is TGTGCCAGCAGCTTAACAGCGGGGCGAAAAGAGACCCAGTACTTC.

The genes are TRBV7-9 and TRBJ1-2; D might be TRBD1 (5 bases). Germline CDR1 SEHNR, CDR2 FQNEAQ (reference sequence). The CDR3 spans 14 residues. V lost 1 base and J lost 4, with 10 bases in between. Written as DNA, the CDR3 is TGTGCCAGCAGCTTAGAGGGGTCTGGCTATGGCTACACCTTC. Translating gives CASSLEGSGYGYTF.

The chain employs TRBV5-4 and TRBJ2-7; 10 bases fit TRBD1. The germline CDR1 and CDR2 sequences are SGHNT and YYREEE (reference sequence). The CDR3 runs 15 residues. J gave up 3 bases and V 3 bases, and 6 bases lay outside the gene matches. The CDR3 DNA reads as TGTGCCAGCAGCTCTCGGGACAGGGGCTTCTACGAGCAGTACTTC. As protein: CASSSRDRGFYEQYF.

The chain has TRBV7-2 and TRBJ1-2; 7 nucleotides match TRBD1. The CDR3 length is 14 residues. J gave up 4 bases and V 2 bases, and 4 bases lay outside the gene matches. Germline CDR1 reads SGHTA; CDR2 reads FQGNSA. The CDR3 sequence: CASSLPGQTYGYTF. The CDR3 coding sequence is TGTGCCAGCAGCTTACCGGGACAGACCTATGGCTACACCTTC.

The rearrangement joins TRBV6-5 to TRBJ1-3; D gene unclear. The germline gives CDR1 MNHEY, CDR2 SVGAGI. V dropped 5 bases and J dropped 4 bases, with 6 bases sitting between them. CDR3 length equals 12 residues. For the CDR3, the DNA is TGTGCCAGCAGTAATTACGGAAACACCATATATTTT. It encodes CASSNYGNTIYF.

This clone is a singleton in its sample. The chain links TRBV7-9 to TRBJ2-1, with D unresolved. The CDR3 sequence is 15 residues long. CDR1 and CDR2 (germline): SEHNR, FQNEAQ (reference sequence). The germline V and J ends were trimmed by 2 bases and 4 bases, with 12 bases remaining between them. DNA of the CDR3: TGTGCCAGCAGCTTACCTCCGTACTGGTACAATGAGCAGTTCTTC. This encodes CASSLPPYWYNEQFF.

The chain combines TRBV4-3 with TRBJ2-7; D is possibly TRBD2 (6 bases). Germline-derived CDR1 and CDR2 are LGHNA and YSLEER. The CDR3 length is 17 residues. Trimming stripped 0 bases from V and 4 bases from J, with 19 bases between. CDR3 loop: CASSQDVVGLGKYEQYF. The DNA of the CDR3 is TGCGCCAGCAGCCAAGATGTCGTGGGACTTGGGAAATACGAGCAGTACTTC.

This chain uses TRBV6-1 with TRBJ1-5; the match to TRBD1 covers 9 bases. Germline-derived CDR1 and CDR2 are MNHNS and SASEGT. CDR3 length equals 18 residues. With V trimmed by 4 bases and J by 0 bases, 10 bases remained unmatched. CDR3 nucleotides: TGTGCCAGCAGTGGGGGCACGACAGGGGGTGATAGCAATCAGCCCCAGCATTTT. This gives the protein CASSGGTTGGDSNQPQHF.

The chain links TRBV25-1 to TRBJ2-3; D call uncertain. CDR1 and CDR2 from the germline V gene are MGHDK and SYGVNS. V gave up 1 base and J gave up 0 bases, with 2 bases separating them. The CDR3 contains 13 residues. The CDR3 reads CASSESSTDTQYF. DNA for the CDR3: TGTGCCAGCAGTGAATCAAGCACAGATACGCAGTATTTT. The full variable domain, with the rest looked up from reference TRBV25-1 and TRBJ2-3, is EADIYQTPRYLVIGTGKKITLECSQTMGHDKMYWYQQDPGMELHLIHYSYGVNSTEKGDLSSESTVSRIRTEHFPLTLESARPSHTSQYLCASSESSTDTQYFGPGTRLTVL.

The V and J genes are TRBV19 and TRBJ1-5; 10 bases are shared with TRBD1. The CDR3 totals 15 residues. From germline, CDR1 is LNHDA and CDR2 SQIVND (reference sequence). V lost 8 bases, J lost 7 bases, and 11 bases stayed unmatched. CDR3 in amino acids: CASLGTGVGVQPQHF. In nucleotides, the CDR3 is TGTGCCAGTTTGGGGACAGGGGTGGGGGTGCAGCCCCAGCATTTT. The whole variable domain, remainder taken from reference TRBV19 and TRBJ1-5, is DGGITQSPKYLFRKEGQNVTLSCEQNLNHDAMYWYRQDPGQGLRLIYYSQIVNDFQKGDIAEGYSVSREKKESFPLTVTSAQKNPTAFYLCASLGTGVGVQPQHFGDGTRLSIL.

The V and J genes are TRBV30 and TRBJ2-7; tentatively, D is TRBD2 (6 bases). With 0 bases removed from V and 4 bases from J, the gap between germline ends came to 19 bases. The CDR3 has 16 residues. Germline V gene sequence: CDR1 GTSNPN, CDR2 SVGIG (reference sequence). The DNA for the CDR3 is TGTGCCTGGAGTGTACTCACCGGGACTCCCATATACGAGCAGTACTTC. Its translation: CAWSVLTGTPIYEQYF. The full variable domain, with the rest looked up from reference TRBV30 and TRBJ2-7, is SQTIHQWPATLVQPVGSPLSLECTVEGTSNPNLYWYRQAAGRGLQLLFYSVGIGQISSEVPQNLSASRPQDRQFILSSKKLLLSDSGFYLCAWSVLTGTPIYEQYFGPGTRLTVT.

V gene TRBV7-2 combines with J gene TRBJ2-7; D ambiguous. The CDR3 contains 12 residues. Trimming cost V 1 base and J 3 bases, with 4 bases left between them. Germline CDR1 and CDR2: SGHTA and FQGNSA. CDR3 protein: CASSLVGYEQYF. In nucleotides, the CDR3 is TGTGCCAGCAGCTTAGTAGGCTACGAGCAGTACTTC.

This clone came up once. V is TRBV27 and J is TRBJ2-5, with D unresolved. CDR3 length: 16 amino acids. CDR1 and CDR2 from the germline V gene are MNHEY and SMNVEV (reference sequence). The V end lost 0 bases, the J end lost 1 base, and 12 bases lay between the germline ends. This CDR3 reads CASSLSYWAGQETQYF. In DNA form, the CDR3 reads TGTGCCAGCAGTTTATCCTATTGGGCAGGCCAAGAGACCCAGTACTTC.

The rearrangement uses TRBV7-8 and TRBJ1-3, with D unresolved. The CDR3 contains 15 residues. The ends were cut back, 5 bases at V and 0 bases at J, with 11 bases in the middle. CDR1 SGHVS and CDR2 FQNEAQ come from the germline V gene. CDR3 DNA sequence: TGTGCCAGCAGCCCCACGCCGTTCTCTGGAAACACCATATATTTT. It codes for CASSPTPFSGNTIYF.

The DNA of the CDR3 is TGTGCCAGTAGTTTCCTAGACACACTGAACACTGAAGCTTTCTTT. This gives the protein CASSFLDTLNTEAFF. The chain joins TRBV19 to TRBJ1-1; D unclear. Deletions cut 5 bases from V and 0 bases from J, with 13 bases between. The CDR3 contains 15 residues. CDR1 is LNHDA and CDR2 is SQIVND in the germline V gene (reference sequence).

The rearrangement uses TRBV7-3 and TRBJ2-3; a weak D match, TRBD2 (5 bases). This CDR3 has 15 residues. V was trimmed by 2 bases and J by 3 bases, leaving 12 bases between them. Germline values: CDR1 SGHTA, CDR2 FQGTGA. The CDR3 sequence: CASSLAGVGTDTQYF. The DNA of the CDR3 is TGTGCCAGCAGCTTAGCCGGGGTGGGAACAGATACGCAGTATTTT.

This chain's CDR3 is CASSSSGGLEENGYTF. CDR3 nucleotides: TGTGCCAGCAGTTCCTCGGGAGGATTAGAGGAAAATGGCTACACCTTC. The chain links TRBV6-6 to TRBJ1-2; D unclear. Trimming left V 4 bases short and J 6 bases short, with 21 bases between. CDR1 MNHNY and CDR2 SVGAGI come from the germline V gene (reference sequence). The length of the CDR3 is 16 residues.

This clone turned up a few times. This chain connects TRBV5-1 to TRBJ2-3; possible D gene TRBD2, 6 bases. V was pared by 7 bases and J by 5 bases, with 20 bases between. This CDR3 contains 15 residues. Germline V gives CDR1 SGHRS, CDR2 YFSETQ. This chain's CDR3 is CASAVTGDPGDTQYF. The DNA of the CDR3 is TGCGCCAGCGCCGTGACGGGGGACCCCGGAGATACGCAGTATTTT.

The genes are TRBV7-3 and TRBJ2-1; TRBD2 aligns across 10 bases. J was trimmed by 9 bases and V by 5 bases; bases with no gene match: 10. The CDR3 extends over 15 amino acids. Germline-derived CDR1 and CDR2 are SGHTA and FQGTGA. CDR3 sequence: CASSSSGGLGGEQFF. The CDR3 DNA reads as TGTGCCAGCAGCAGTAGCGGGGGGCTCGGTGGTGAGCAGTTCTTC.